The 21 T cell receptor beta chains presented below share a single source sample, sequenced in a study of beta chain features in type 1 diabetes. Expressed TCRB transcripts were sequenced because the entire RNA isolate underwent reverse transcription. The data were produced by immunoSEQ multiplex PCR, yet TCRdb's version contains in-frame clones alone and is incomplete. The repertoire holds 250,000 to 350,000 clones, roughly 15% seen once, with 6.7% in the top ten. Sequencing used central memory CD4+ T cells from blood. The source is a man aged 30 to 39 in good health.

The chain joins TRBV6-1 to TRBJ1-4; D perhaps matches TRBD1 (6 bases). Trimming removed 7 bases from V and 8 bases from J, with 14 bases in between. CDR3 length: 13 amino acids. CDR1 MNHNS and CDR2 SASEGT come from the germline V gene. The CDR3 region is CASTPGVGEKLFF. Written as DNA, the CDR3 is TGTGCCAGCACCCCAGGGGTTGGCGAAAAACTGTTTTTT.

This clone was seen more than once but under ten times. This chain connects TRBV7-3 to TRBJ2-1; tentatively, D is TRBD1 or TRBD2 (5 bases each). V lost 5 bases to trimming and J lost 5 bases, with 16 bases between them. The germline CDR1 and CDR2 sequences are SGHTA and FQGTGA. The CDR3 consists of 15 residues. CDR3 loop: CASSPSLGADNEQFF. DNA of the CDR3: TGTGCCAGCAGCCCTTCACTCGGGGCTGACAATGAGCAGTTCTTC. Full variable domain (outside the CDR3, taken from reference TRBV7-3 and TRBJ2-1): GAGVSQTPSNKVTEKGKYVELRCDPISGHTALYWYRQSLGQGPEFLIYFQGTGAADDSGLPNDRFFAVRPEGSVSTLKIQRTERGDSAVYLCASSPSLGADNEQFFGPGTRLTVL.

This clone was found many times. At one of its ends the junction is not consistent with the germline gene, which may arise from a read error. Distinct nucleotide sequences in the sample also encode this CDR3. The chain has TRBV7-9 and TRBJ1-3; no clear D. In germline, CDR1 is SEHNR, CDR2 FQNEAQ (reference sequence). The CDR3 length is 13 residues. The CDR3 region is CASSHSEGNTIYF. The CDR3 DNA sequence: TGCGCCAGCAGCCACTCGGAAGGAAACACCATATATTTT.

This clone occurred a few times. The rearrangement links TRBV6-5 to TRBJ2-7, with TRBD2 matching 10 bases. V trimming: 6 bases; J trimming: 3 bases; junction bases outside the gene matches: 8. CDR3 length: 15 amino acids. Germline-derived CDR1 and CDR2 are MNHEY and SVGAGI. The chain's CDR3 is CASSSVLAGLYEQYF. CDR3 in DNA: TGTGCCAGCAGCAGCGTACTAGCGGGGCTCTACGAGCAGTACTTC.

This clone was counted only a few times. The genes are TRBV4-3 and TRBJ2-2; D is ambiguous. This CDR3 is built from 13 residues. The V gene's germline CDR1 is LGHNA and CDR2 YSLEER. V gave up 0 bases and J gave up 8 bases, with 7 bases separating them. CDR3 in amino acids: CASSQDYGGELFF. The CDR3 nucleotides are TGCGCCAGCAGCCAAGATTACGGTGGGGAGCTGTTTTTT.

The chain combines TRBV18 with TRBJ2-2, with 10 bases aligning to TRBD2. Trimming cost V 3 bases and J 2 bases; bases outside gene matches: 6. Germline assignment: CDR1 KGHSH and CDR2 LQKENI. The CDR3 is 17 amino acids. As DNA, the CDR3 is TGTGCCAGCTCACCTGTAGCGGGAGGATTTAACACCGGGGAGCTGTTTTTT. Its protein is CASSPVAGGFNTGELFF.

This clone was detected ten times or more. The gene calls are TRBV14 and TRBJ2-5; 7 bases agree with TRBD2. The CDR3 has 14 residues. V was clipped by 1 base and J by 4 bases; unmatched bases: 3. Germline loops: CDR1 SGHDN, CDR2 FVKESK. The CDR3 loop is CASSQAWGGETQYF. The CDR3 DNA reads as TGTGCCAGCAGCCAAGCTTGGGGGGGAGAGACCCAGTACTTC.

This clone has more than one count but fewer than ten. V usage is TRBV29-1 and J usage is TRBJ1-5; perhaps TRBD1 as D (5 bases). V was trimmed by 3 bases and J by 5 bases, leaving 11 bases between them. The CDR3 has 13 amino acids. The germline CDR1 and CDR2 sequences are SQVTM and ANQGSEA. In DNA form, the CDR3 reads TGCAGCGTTGACCAGGGCCCCTATCAGCCCCAGCATTTT. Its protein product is CSVDQGPYQPQHF.

The CDR3 protein is CASSYEETQYF. The CDR3 DNA follows: TGTGCCAGCAGCTACGAAGAGACCCAGTACTTC. The V and J genes are TRBV7-9 and TRBJ2-5; D is undetermined. V was clipped by 4 bases and J by 3 bases, with 3 bases between them. This CDR3 has 11 amino acids. The V gene's germline CDR1 is SEHNR and CDR2 FQNEAQ (reference sequence).

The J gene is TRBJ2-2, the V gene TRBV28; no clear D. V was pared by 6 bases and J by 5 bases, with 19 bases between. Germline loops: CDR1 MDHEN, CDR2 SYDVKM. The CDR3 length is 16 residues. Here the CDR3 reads CASSPHLPMGTGELFF. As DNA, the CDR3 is TGTGCCAGCAGCCCCCATCTACCGATGGGGACCGGGGAGCTGTTTTTT.

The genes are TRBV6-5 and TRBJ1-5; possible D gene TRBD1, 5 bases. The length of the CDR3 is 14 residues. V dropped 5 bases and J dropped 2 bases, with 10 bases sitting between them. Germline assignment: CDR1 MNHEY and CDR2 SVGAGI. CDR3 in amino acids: CASSEQVGNQPQHF. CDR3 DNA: TGTGCCAGCAGTGAACAGGTGGGCAATCAGCCCCAGCATTTT.

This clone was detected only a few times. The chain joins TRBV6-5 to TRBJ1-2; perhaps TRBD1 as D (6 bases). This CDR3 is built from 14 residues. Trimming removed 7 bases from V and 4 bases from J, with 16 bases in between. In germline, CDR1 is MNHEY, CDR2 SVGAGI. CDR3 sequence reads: CASTRSTGRYGYTF. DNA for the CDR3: TGTGCCAGCACCCGTTCAACAGGGCGCTATGGCTACACCTTC.

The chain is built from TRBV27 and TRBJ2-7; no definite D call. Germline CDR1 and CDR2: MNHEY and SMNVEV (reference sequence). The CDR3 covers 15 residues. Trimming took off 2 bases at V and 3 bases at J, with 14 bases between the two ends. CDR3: CASSLSFSAGYEQYF. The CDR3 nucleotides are TGTGCCAGCAGTTTAAGCTTTTCGGCAGGCTACGAGCAGTACTTC.

The CDR3 coding sequence is TGCGCCAGCAGCTTGGCGGCTACCGGTGAGACCCAGTACTTC. Translating gives CASSLAATGETQYF. The chain carries TRBV5-1 and TRBJ2-5; D is undetermined. Germline-derived CDR1 and CDR2 are SGHRS and YFSETQ. The CDR3 is made up of 14 amino acids. V was trimmed by 0 bases and J by 5 bases, leaving 11 bases between them.

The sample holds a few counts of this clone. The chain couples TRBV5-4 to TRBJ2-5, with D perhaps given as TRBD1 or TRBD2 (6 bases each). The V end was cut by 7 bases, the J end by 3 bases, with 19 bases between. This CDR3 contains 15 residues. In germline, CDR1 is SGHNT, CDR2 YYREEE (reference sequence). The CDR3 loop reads CASSPGGLAKETQYF. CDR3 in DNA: TGTGCCAGCTCCCCCGGGGGCCTGGCAAAAGAGACCCAGTACTTC. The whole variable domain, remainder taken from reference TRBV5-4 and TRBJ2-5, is ETGVTQSPTHLIKTRGQQVTLRCSSQSGHNTVSWYQQALGQGPQFIFQYYREEENGRGNFPPRFSGLQFPNYSSELNVNALELDDSALYLCASSPGGLAKETQYFGPGTRLLVL.

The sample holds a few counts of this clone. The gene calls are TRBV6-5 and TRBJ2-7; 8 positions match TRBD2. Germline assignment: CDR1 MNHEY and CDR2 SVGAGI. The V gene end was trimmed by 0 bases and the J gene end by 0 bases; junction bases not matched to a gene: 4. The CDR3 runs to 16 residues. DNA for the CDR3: TGTGCCAGCAGTTACTCTTTCAGCGGGGGCTCCTACGAGCAGTACTTC. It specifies CASSYSFSGGSYEQYF.

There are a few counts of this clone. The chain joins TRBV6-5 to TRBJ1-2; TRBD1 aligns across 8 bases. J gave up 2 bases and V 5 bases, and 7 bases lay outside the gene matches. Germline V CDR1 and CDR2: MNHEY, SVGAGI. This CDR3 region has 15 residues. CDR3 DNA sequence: TGTGCCAGCAGTCCCAGACAGGGGTGGAACTATGGCTACACCTTC. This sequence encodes CASSPRQGWNYGYTF.

The CDR3 bases are TGTGCCAGCACCGGGACAGGCCCATATGGCTACACCTTC. Translated, it gives CASTGTGPYGYTF. The rearrangement joins TRBV7-2 to TRBJ1-2, with 8 bases that match TRBD1. Germline V gene data show CDR1 as SGHTA and CDR2 as FQGNSA. The CDR3 is made up of 13 amino acids. J gave up 5 bases and V 7 bases, and 6 bases lay outside the gene matches.

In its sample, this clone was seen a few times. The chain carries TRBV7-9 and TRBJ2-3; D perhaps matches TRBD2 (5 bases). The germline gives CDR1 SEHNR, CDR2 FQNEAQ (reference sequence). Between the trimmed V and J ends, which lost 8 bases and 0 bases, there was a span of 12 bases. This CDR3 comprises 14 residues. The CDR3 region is CASCPGGSTDTQYF. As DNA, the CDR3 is TGTGCCAGCTGTCCGGGCGGGAGCACAGATACGCAGTATTTT.

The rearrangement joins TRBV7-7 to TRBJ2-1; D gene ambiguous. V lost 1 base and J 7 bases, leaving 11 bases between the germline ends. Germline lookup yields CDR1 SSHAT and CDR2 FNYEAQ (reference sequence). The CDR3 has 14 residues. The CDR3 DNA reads TGTGCCAGCAGCTTAGATCTGAGAACAAATGAGCAGTTCTTC. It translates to CASSLDLRTNEQFF. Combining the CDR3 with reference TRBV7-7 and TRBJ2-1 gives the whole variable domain GAGVSQSPRYKVTKRGQDVTLRCDPISSHATLYWYQQALGQGPEFLTYFNYEAQPDKSGLPSDRFSAERPEGSISTLTIQRTEQRDSAMYRCASSLDLRTNEQFFGPGTRLTVL.

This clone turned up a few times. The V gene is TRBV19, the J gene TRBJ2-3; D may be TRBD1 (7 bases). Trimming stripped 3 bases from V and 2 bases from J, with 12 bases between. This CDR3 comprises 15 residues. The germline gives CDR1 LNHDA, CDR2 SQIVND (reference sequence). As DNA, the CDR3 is TGTGCCAGTAGTATCAGGGGGGCTGTCACAGATACGCAGTATTTT. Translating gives CASSIRGAVTDTQYF.